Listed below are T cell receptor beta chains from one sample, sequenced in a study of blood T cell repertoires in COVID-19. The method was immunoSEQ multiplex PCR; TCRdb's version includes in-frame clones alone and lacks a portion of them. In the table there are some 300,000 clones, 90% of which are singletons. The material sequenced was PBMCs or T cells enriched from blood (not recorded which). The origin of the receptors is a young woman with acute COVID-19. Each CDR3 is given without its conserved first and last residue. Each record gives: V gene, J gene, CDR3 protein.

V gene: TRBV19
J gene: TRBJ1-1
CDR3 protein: ATNPQGQEPPGTEAF

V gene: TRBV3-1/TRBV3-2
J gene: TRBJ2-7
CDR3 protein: ASSLRQGKYEQY

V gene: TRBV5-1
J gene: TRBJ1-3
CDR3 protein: ASSQGATGNTIY

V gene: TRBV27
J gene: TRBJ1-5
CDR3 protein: ASSAVGGNQPQH

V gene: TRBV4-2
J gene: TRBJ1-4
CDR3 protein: ASSRWTGSNEKLF

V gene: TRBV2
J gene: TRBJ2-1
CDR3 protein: ASVDSSYNEQF

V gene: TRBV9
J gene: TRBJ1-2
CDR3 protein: ASSTTYLRGHNGYT

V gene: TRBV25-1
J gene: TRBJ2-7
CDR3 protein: ASSDGGLAGSYEQY

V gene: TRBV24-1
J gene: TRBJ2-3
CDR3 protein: ATRSLDTQY

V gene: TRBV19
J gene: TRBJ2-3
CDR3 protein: ASSIGRGIDTQY

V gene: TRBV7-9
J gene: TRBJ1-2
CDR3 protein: ASSRSRGGLVYGYT

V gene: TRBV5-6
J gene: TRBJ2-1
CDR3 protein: ASSILPGEQF

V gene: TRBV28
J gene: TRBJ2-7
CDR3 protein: ASSSSGTSVEQY

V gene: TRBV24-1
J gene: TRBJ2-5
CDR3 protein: ATSDPGSSAETQY

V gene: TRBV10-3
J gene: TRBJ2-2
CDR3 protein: AISGRREEWGELF

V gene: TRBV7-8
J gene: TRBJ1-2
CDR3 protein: ASSQEGDGYT

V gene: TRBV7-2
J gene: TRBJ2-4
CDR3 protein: ASSSHGDRGY

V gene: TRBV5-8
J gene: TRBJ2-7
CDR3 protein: ASSTGDRGPKFSYEQY

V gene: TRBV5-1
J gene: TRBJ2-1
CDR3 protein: ASSPTRTNNEQF

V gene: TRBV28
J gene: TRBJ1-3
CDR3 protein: ASSFGDLVPGNTIY

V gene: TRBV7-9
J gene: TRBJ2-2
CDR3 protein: AILPGVRNTGELF

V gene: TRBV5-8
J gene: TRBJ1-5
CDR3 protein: ASSLEQGGNQPQH